This TCR beta chain was found in a study of cytomegalovirus exposure and HLA in healthy donors. Study results and caveats: Later analysis identified a missense DCLRE1C variant that was linked to TCR beta V- and J-gene trimming.

As for this clone: Its specificity is not known.

This PCR relied on a set of 60 Vbeta primers and 13 Jbeta primers. The data were produced by immunoSEQ multiplex PCR, yet TCRdb's version contains in-frame clones alone and is incomplete. The sample carries about 170,000 clones, 70% to 90% recorded once. The germline CDR1 and CDR2 sequences are WNHNN and SYGVQD (reference sequence). The CDR3 totals 15 residues. With V trimmed by 4 bases and J by 5 bases, 9 bases remained unmatched. This receptor was taken from a male donor in good health and CMV-seronegative. Sequenced sample: PBMCs. V is TRBV10-1 and J is TRBJ2-7, with 9 bases matching TRBD1. The CDR3 coding sequence is TGCGCCAGCAGTGGGAGACAGGGGGAAGCCGACGAGCAGTACTTC. The encoded protein is CASSGRQGEADEQYF.